This TCR beta chain was obtained from a study of siplizumab effects on memory and regulatory T cells. Study-wide results and caveats: An assignable phenotype, naive or memory, was missing from roughly 78-96% of proliferating CD4+ or CD8+ clones. The alloresponse seemed to draw substantially on naive T cells, which appeared more diverse than memory cells. Siplizumab led to significantly less abundant alloreactive sequences that could be traced back to unstimulated CD4+ memory cells.

V gave up 2 bases and J gave up 7 bases, with 14 bases separating them. The CDR3 totals 13 residues. Germline V gene data show CDR1 as GTSNPN and CDR2 as SVGIG (reference sequence). The assay covered roughly 100,000 TCR templates per sample. Repertoires were generated with immunoSEQ multiplex PCR, while TCRdb's copy carries only in-frame clones and drops some. Here the sample spans 90,000 to 140,000 clones, 85% to 95% being singletons. On this clone: Its antigen is unknown.

The sequence came from a human donor in good health. Specimen: CD4+ T cells sorted from blood. The chain recombines TRBV30 with TRBJ1-1; D not resolved. CDR3 DNA: TGTGCCTGGAGTAAACAGCCGAGTGGTGAAGCTTTCTTT. Protein product: CAWSKQPSGEAFF.